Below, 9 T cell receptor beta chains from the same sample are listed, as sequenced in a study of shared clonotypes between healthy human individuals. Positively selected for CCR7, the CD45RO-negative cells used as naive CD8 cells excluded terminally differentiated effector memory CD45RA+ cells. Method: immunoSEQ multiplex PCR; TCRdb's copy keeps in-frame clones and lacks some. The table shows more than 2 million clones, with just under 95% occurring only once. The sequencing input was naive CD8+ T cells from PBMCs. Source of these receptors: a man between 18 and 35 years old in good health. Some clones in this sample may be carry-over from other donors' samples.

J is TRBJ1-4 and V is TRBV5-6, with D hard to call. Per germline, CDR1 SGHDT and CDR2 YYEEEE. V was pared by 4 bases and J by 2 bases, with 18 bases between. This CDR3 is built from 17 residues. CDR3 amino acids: CASSQLGSEGTNEKLFF. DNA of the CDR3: TGTGCCAGCAGCCAATTAGGGTCTGAAGGGACTAATGAAAAACTGTTTTTT.

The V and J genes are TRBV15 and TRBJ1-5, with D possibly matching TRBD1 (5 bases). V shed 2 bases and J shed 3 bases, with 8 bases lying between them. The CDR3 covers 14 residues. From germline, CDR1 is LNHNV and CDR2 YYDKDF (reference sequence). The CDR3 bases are TGTGCCACCAGCAGACAGGGTTCCAATCAGCCCCAGCATTTT. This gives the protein CATSRQGSNQPQHF.

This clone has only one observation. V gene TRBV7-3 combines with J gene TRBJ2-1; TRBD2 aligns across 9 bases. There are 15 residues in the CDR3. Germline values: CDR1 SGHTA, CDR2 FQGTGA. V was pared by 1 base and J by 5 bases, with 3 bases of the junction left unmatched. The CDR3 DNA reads TGTGCCAGCAGCTTAATAGCGGGAGTCCACAATGAGCAGTTCTTC. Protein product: CASSLIAGVHNEQFF.

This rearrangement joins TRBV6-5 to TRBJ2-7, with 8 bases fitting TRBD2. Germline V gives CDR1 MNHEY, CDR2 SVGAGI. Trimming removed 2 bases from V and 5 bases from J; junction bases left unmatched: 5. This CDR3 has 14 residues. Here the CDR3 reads CASSYRGGEHEQYF. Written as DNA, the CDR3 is TGTGCCAGCAGTTACCGGGGGGGGGAACACGAGCAGTACTTC.

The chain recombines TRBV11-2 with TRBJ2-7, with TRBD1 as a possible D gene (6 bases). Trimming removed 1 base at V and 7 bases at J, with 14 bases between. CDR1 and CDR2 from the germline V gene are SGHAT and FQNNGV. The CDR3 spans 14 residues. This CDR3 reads CASSLVSGAREQYF. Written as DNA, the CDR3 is TGTGCCAGCAGCTTAGTGTCAGGGGCTCGGGAGCAGTACTTC.

In DNA, the CDR3 is TGTGCCAGCATCGACAGGAAGAATAATGAAAAACTGTTTTTT. The encoded protein is CASIDRKNNEKLFF. The chain is built from TRBV6-1 and TRBJ1-4; D is perhaps TRBD1 (6 bases). Trimming pared 7 bases from V and 4 bases from J, leaving 13 bases between. This CDR3 spans 14 amino acids. CDR1 and CDR2 from the germline V gene are MNHNS and SASEGT.

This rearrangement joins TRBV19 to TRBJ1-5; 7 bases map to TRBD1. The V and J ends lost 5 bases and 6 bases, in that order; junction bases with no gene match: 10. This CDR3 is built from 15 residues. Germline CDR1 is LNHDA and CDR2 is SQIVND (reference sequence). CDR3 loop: CASSDGRGMGQPQHF. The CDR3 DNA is TGTGCCAGTAGTGACGGCAGGGGGATGGGTCAGCCCCAGCATTTT.

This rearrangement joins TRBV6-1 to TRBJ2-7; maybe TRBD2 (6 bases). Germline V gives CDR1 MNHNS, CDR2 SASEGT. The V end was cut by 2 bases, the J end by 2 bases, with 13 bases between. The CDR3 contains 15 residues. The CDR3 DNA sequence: TGTGCCAGCAGTGAAATTTGGGCGGGACCCTACGAGCAGTACTTC. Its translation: CASSEIWAGPYEQYF.

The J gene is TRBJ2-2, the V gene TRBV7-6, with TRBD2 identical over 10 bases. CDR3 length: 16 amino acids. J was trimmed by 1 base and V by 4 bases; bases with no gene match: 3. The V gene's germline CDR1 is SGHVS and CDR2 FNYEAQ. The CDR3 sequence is CASSWTSGLNTGELFF. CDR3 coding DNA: TGTGCCAGCAGCTGGACTAGCGGCTTGAACACCGGGGAGCTGTTTTTT.